This T cell receptor beta chain was captured by sequencing in a study of beta chain features in type 1 diabetes. The isolated RNA, all of it, was reverse transcribed, so expressed TCRB transcripts were what got sequenced. TCRdb's table, derived via immunoSEQ multiplex PCR, lists solely in-frame clones and lacks some. In the table there are 300,000 to 450,000 clones, 15% to 20% of which are singletons. The germline CDR1 and CDR2 sequences are SQVTM and ANQGSEA. This CDR3 spans 14 amino acids. Trimming at V came to 4 bases and at J to 4 bases, leaving 9 bases not matched to a gene. The sequence was obtained from a woman aged 18 to 35 in good health. The chain recombines TRBV29-1 with TRBJ2-5; 7 bases map to TRBD1. The specimen sequenced was naive CD4+ T cells from blood. The CDR3 reads CSVAQGPGGETQYF. In DNA form, the CDR3 reads TGCAGCGTTGCACAGGGGCCTGGGGGAGAGACCCAGTACTTC. Supplemented by reference TRBV29-1 and TRBJ2-5, the full variable domain reads SAVISQKPSRDICQRGTSLTIQCQVDSQVTMMFWYRQQPGQSLTLIATANQGSEATYESGFVIDKFPISRPNLTFSTLTVSNMSPEDSSIYLCSVAQGPGGETQYFGPGTRLLVL.